What follows are 19 T cell receptor beta chains derived from one specimen sequenced in a study of blood T cell repertoires in COVID-19. Assay used: immunoSEQ multiplex PCR; TCRdb lists only in-frame clones, some missing. The data hold some 290,000 clones, with around 90% observed a single time. Source material: peripheral blood. Receptor source: a woman between 40 and 55 years old with COVID-19, enrolled during active disease.

The chain joins TRBV18 to TRBJ1-1; D may be TRBD1 (6 bases). The CDR3 runs to 15 residues. From germline, CDR1 is KGHSH and CDR2 LQKENI. Trimming cost V 4 bases and J 1 base, with 13 bases left between them. The CDR3 sequence: CASSLRTVRNTEAFF. The CDR3 nucleotides are TGTGCCAGCTCACTAAGGACAGTGCGGAACACTGAAGCTTTCTTT.

The chain has TRBV6-5 and TRBJ1-1; 9 bases are a match to TRBD1. V trimming: 4 bases; J trimming: 5 bases; junction bases outside the gene matches: 11. From germline, CDR1 is MNHEY and CDR2 SVGAGI. The CDR3 loop spans 16 amino acids. CDR3 sequence (DNA): TGTGCCAGCAGTTGGGACAGGGTCTCCTTACGGACTGAAGCTTTCTTT. Its protein is CASSWDRVSLRTEAFF.

In its sample, this clone was seen once. The rearrangement links TRBV6-1 to TRBJ2-1; D gene ambiguous. The CDR3 loop spans 16 amino acids. The germline CDR1 and CDR2 sequences are MNHNS and SASEGT. Trimming removed 4 bases at V and 0 bases at J, with 13 bases between. CDR3 coding DNA: TGTGCCAGCAGTGGGTTACTACCGAGCTCCTACAATGAGCAGTTCTTC. Protein product: CASSGLLPSSYNEQFF.

This sequence joins TRBV10-2 and TRBJ1-6, with 8 bases lining up with TRBD1. CDR1 and CDR2 (germline): WSHSY, SAAADI. This CDR3 comprises 15 residues. Trimming cost V 6 bases and J 7 bases; bases outside gene matches: 8. The CDR3 nucleotides are TGCGCCAGCAGGCCCCCCGGACAGGGAAATTCACCCCTCCACTTT. Translating it yields CASRPPGQGNSPLHF.

The genes are TRBV9 and TRBJ1-1, with a weak D call TRBD1 (5 bases). CDR1 and CDR2 from the germline V gene are SGDLS and YYNGEE. Trimming shortened V by 0 bases and J by 5 bases, and 17 bases separated the two germline ends. The CDR3 loop spans 16 amino acids. Here the CDR3 reads CASSVGVPGKGTEAFF. For the CDR3, the DNA is TGTGCCAGCAGCGTAGGGGTTCCAGGGAAGGGAACTGAAGCTTTCTTT.

The chain joins TRBV11-1 to TRBJ2-7; D is perhaps TRBD2 (5 bases). The CDR3 length is 15 residues. The V end was cut by 0 bases, the J end by 3 bases, with 12 bases between. CDR1 and CDR2 from the germline V gene are SGHAT and FQDESV (reference sequence). For the CDR3, the DNA is TGTGCCAGCAGCTTAGCGACTAAGCTTCTCTACGAGCAGTACTTC. As protein: CASSLATKLLYEQYF. Looking up the rest from reference TRBV11-1 and TRBJ2-7 gives the full variable domain: EAEVAQSPRYKITEKSQAVAFWCDPISGHATLYWYRQILGQGPELLVQFQDESVVDDSQLPKDRFSAERLKGVDSTLKIQPAELGDSAMYLCASSLATKLLYEQYFGPGTRLTVT.

The V call is TRBV19, the J call TRBJ1-5; TRBD1 matches at 8 bases. With V trimmed by 2 bases and J by 4 bases, 1 base remained unmatched. Germline-derived CDR1 and CDR2 are LNHDA and SQIVND (reference sequence). The CDR3 covers 14 residues. In DNA form, the CDR3 reads TGTGCCAGTAGTATAAGGGACAGGAATCAGCCCCAGCATTTT. Its translation is CASSIRDRNQPQHF. Complete variable domain (other parts from reference TRBV19 and TRBJ1-5): DGGITQSPKYLFRKEGQNVTLSCEQNLNHDAMYWYRQDPGQGLRLIYYSQIVNDFQKGDIAEGYSVSREKKESFPLTVTSAQKNPTAFYLCASSIRDRNQPQHFGDGTRLSIL.

CDR3 DNA: TGTGCCAGCAGTCCTTCCAGGGATCACGAGCAGTACTTC. Its protein product is CASSPSRDHEQYF. The chain uses TRBV5-4 and TRBJ2-7; weak D call: TRBD1 (5 bases). V was shortened by 5 bases and J by 5 bases, with 14 bases between the two germline ends. The CDR3 contains 13 residues. Germline V gives CDR1 SGHNT, CDR2 YYREEE (reference sequence).

As DNA, the CDR3 is TGTGCCAGCAGCCCGCAGGGGAACTATGGCTACACCTTC. This codes for CASSPQGNYGYTF. This chain uses TRBV5-5 with TRBJ1-2; maybe TRBD1 (6 bases). The germline V and J ends were trimmed by 4 bases and 2 bases, with 9 bases remaining between them. The CDR3 spans 13 residues. The germline gives CDR1 SGHKS, CDR2 YYEKEE (reference sequence).

The V gene is TRBV7-8, the J gene TRBJ1-6, with D hard to call. CDR1 is SGHVS and CDR2 is FQNEAQ in the germline V gene. The ends were cut back, 0 bases at V and 0 bases at J, with 12 bases in the middle. The CDR3 contains 18 residues. This CDR3 reads CASSLALSGSSYNSPLHF. In DNA, the CDR3 is TGTGCCAGCAGCTTAGCTCTGTCAGGAAGCTCCTATAATTCACCCCTCCACTTT. The variable domain in full, completed from reference TRBV7-8 and TRBJ1-6, reads GAGVSQSPRYKVAKRGQDVALRCDPISGHVSLFWYQQALGQGPEFLTYFQNEAQLDKSGLPSDRFFAERPEGSVSTLKIQRTQQEDSAVYLCASSLALSGSSYNSPLHFGNGTRLTVT.

The chain links TRBV5-4 to TRBJ1-3; no reliable D call. V was cut by 2 bases and J by 0 bases, with 9 bases left in between. The CDR3 spans 15 residues. Per germline, CDR1 SGHNT and CDR2 YYREEE (reference sequence). For the CDR3, the DNA is TGTGCCAGCAGCTTAAGTCCGGGCTCTGGAAACACCATATATTTT. Protein sequence: CASSLSPGSGNTIYF.

The J gene is TRBJ1-4, the V gene TRBV18; D possibly corresponds to TRBD1 (5 bases). Germline-derived CDR1 and CDR2 are KGHSH and LQKENI. The V and J ends lost 6 bases and 4 bases respectively, with 12 bases between them. The CDR3 spans 14 residues. CDR3: CASSVTASNEKLFF. The CDR3 DNA follows: TGTGCCAGCTCGGTGACAGCAAGTAATGAAAAACTGTTTTTT.

The genes are TRBV19 and TRBJ1-5, with D unresolved. Trimming took off 7 bases at V and 4 bases at J, with 17 bases between the two ends. This CDR3 region has 15 residues. Germline CDR1 is LNHDA and CDR2 is SQIVND (reference sequence). Here the CDR3 reads CASTPLWAANQPQHF. CDR3 sequence (DNA): TGTGCCAGTACCCCCCTATGGGCCGCTAATCAGCCCCAGCATTTT.

This clone was seen a single time. The CDR3 spells CASSLRSGGAVDTGELFF. The DNA of the CDR3 is TGTGCCAGCAGTTTAAGAAGCGGGGGGGCCGTGGACACCGGGGAGCTGTTTTTT. The V and J genes are TRBV6-4 and TRBJ2-2; 10 bases map to TRBD2. J was trimmed by 3 bases and V by 5 bases; bases with no gene match: 12. The CDR3 totals 18 residues. Germline V gene sequence: CDR1 MRHNA, CDR2 SNTAGT.

V and J are TRBV30 and TRBJ1-5, with 7 bases identical to TRBD1. The V gene's germline CDR1 is GTSNPN and CDR2 SVGIG (reference sequence). The CDR3 loop spans 13 amino acids. V shed 3 bases, J shed 8 bases, and the junction held 7 bases outside the gene matches. CDR3 region: CAWSAVTGEPQHF. The CDR3 DNA sequence: TGTGCCTGGAGCGCCGTCACAGGGGAGCCCCAGCATTTT.

The chain joins TRBV28 to TRBJ1-1; D not certain. Germline V lookup: CDR1 MDHEN, CDR2 SYDVKM. V was clipped by 4 bases and J by 2 bases, with 14 bases between them. The CDR3 totals 15 residues. CDR3 coding DNA: TGTGCCAGCAGTTCCTCCCCTCCGGGAAACACTGAAGCTTTCTTT. This translates into CASSSSPPGNTEAFF.

The chain carries TRBV11-2 and TRBJ2-7; TRBD2 matches at 10 bases. The trim removed 5 bases at V and 0 bases at J, leaving 10 bases unmatched. CDR3 length: 17 residues. The germline V gene encodes CDR1 SGHAT and CDR2 FQNNGV. The chain's CDR3 is CASSRETSGVLSYEQYF. The CDR3 DNA is TGTGCCAGCAGCCGAGAAACTAGCGGGGTCCTCTCCTACGAGCAGTACTTC.

This sequence joins TRBV7-2 and TRBJ2-7, with a weak D call TRBD1 (6 bases). V was clipped by 7 bases and J by 1 base, with 20 bases between them. Looked up from germline, CDR1 is SGHTA and CDR2 is FQGNSA. The CDR3 has 16 residues. The CDR3 nucleotides are TGTGCCAGCACCCTCAACAGGGCTTTAGGGTCCTACGAGCAGTACTTC. This translates into CASTLNRALGSYEQYF.

The chain has TRBV18 and TRBJ1-2; a possible D gene is TRBD1 (6 bases). CDR1 and CDR2 from the germline V gene are KGHSH and LQKENI. Trimming removed 1 base at V and 8 bases at J, with 14 bases between. This CDR3 is built from 14 residues. The CDR3 here is CASSPQDSRWGYTF. The CDR3 DNA sequence: TGTGCCAGCTCACCACAGGACAGTCGCTGGGGCTACACCTTC.